This TCR beta chain was documented in a study of blood T cell repertoires in COVID-19. For the study at large: Whether acute or convalescent, the COVID-19 samples came from the United States, Italy and Spain. PBMCs, B-cell-depleted T cells, or T cells were the source of the cDNA or gDNA that made up the material.

Source study methods: How many nucleated cells were present was estimated from reference gene primer amplification. Measured with immunoSEQ multiplex PCR; TCRdb has only the in-frame clones, and not every one. V and J calls and clone size are as listed in that table; D and trimming were resolved from the DNA. Seen here are more than 25,000 clones, roughly nine tenths observed once, and the top ten hold 7.5% to 9%. The sequenced sample was peripheral blood. The receptor was derived from a man between 65 and 85 years old with active or convalescent COVID-19.

DNA of the CDR3: TGCAGCGTTGAAGGGACTACAGGGGGCTCTTATGAGCAGTACTTC. As protein: CSVEGTTGGSYEQYF. The chain recombines TRBV29-1 with TRBJ2-7; TRBD1 matches 9 bases. The CDR3 totals 15 residues. V was pared by 1 base and J by 7 bases, with 11 bases of the junction left unmatched. The germline V gene encodes CDR1 SQVTM and CDR2 ANQGSEA.